This T cell receptor beta chain is drawn from a study of identical twins. A single record per CDR3 protein comes from TCRdb applying MiXCR to the 5' RACE reads. The table shows hundreds of thousands of distinct CDR3 sequences, with 7.5% occurring only once. This clonotype has at least ten counts. What it binds is not known. This CDR3 contains 16 residues. The V gene's germline CDR1 is SGHNT and CDR2 YENEEA. J gave up 12 bases and V 5 bases, and 19 bases lay outside the gene matches. Each donor (without exception) was a healthy Caucasian. Study-level results: Cord blood beta clonotypes that were abundant carried fewer insertions, and memory repertoires showed no such trend. Within monozygotic twins, out-of-frame TCR alpha sharing was underestimated by the models.

These sequences were also reported in another study, on yellow fever vaccine responses in identical twins. That publication notes: Vaccine T cell responses of twins reportedly seemed partly convergent and partly personalized.

Sequences were obtained from CD8+ T cells sorted from blood. The V and J genes are TRBV11-3 and TRBJ2-1; 7 bases line up with TRBD2. The receptor's source is a woman under 30 in good health. The CDR3 coding sequence is TGTGCCAGCAGCCCCAAGTGGGGGGAGGGTTCGAGTTCGCAGTTCTTC. Translated, it gives CASSPKWGEGSSSQFF. Combining the CDR3 with reference TRBV11-3 and TRBJ2-1 gives the whole variable domain EAGVVQSPRYKIIEKKQPVAFWCNPISGHNTLYWYLQNLGQGPELLIRYENEEAVDDSQLPKDRFSAERLKGVDSTLKIQPAELGDSAVYLCASSPKWGEGSSSQFFGPGTRLTVL.